This T cell receptor beta chain comes out of a study of control samples from healthy donors and cancer patients. The table came from immunoSEQ multiplex PCR; TCRdb's copy has only in-frame clones and leaves some out. The data show approximately 74,000 clones, with approximately 94% seen just once and approximately 3% held by the top ten. Trimming at V came to 4 bases and at J to 9 bases, leaving 9 bases not matched to a gene. The CDR3 has 14 residues. The germline gives CDR1 SGHNT, CDR2 YENEEA. V and J are TRBV11-3 and TRBJ2-1, with 7 bases that match TRBD1. The TCR originated in a woman aged 25-40 years in good health. Sequenced input: blood. The CDR3 DNA is TGTGCCAGCAGCTGGGACAGCCGTTCTGCTGAGCAGTTCTTC. Amino acid sequence: CASSWDSRSAEQFF.